Listed below are T cell receptor beta chains from one sample, sequenced in a study of blood T cell repertoires in COVID-19. Clones were read by immunoSEQ multiplex PCR, and TCRdb kept only the in-frame ones, dropping some. This sample has approximately 80,000 clones, with about 91% found just once. The sequenced sample consisted of peripheral blood. The origin of the receptors is a woman older than 75 with acute or convalescent COVID-19. The CDR3 runs from the conserved cysteine through the conserved F or W. A D gene is named only where the DNA matches it firmly. The size of a clone is reported for some rows only, either as once, few or many, or as a class for expanded clones.

cdr3_nt cdr3_aa d_call j_call clone_size v_call
TGTGCCAGCAGGACTCCCCACGAGCAGTACTTC CASRTPHEQYF NA TRBJ2-7 many TRBV5-5
TGTGCCAGCAGCTTGGCGGGGTATGGCTACACCTTC CASSLAGYGYTF NA TRBJ1-2 NA TRBV5-6
TGTGCCAGCAGACCGGGACAGCCTTACAATGAGCAGTTCTTC CASRPGQPYNEQFF TRBD1 TRBJ2-1 once TRBV2
TGTGCCAGTAGTTTCCTAAACCCGGGACTAGCGGGGGAATCGAACACCGGGGAGCTGTTTTTT CASSFLNPGLAGESNTGELFF TRBD2 TRBJ2-2 NA TRBV19
TGTGCCAGCAGCTCTCAGGGACAGAATTCACCCCTCCACTTT CASSSQGQNSPLHF TRBD1 TRBJ1-6 NA TRBV7-8
TGTGCCAGCAGCCCGAGCTCGGGGGGGGCCTGGAATGAGCAGTTCTTC CASSPSSGGAWNEQFF TRBD2 TRBJ2-1 NA TRBV6-2/TRBV6-3
TGTGCCTCCCGCCCCCCTAGCGGGGGAGACAATGAGCAGTTCTTC CASRPPSGGDNEQFF TRBD2 TRBJ2-1 few TRBV6-5
TGTGCCAGCCGGAGCAGGGCTTCTGGGGAAAAACTGTTTTTT CASRSRASGEKLFF NA TRBJ1-4 NA TRBV25-1
TGTGCCAGTAGTACCCACAGCCCTGGAAACACCATATATTTT CASSTHSPGNTIYF NA TRBJ1-3 once TRBV19
TGTGCCAGCAGTGGGGCACTCCCCATTTCGGGGGAGCTGTTTTTT CASSGALPISGELFF NA TRBJ2-2 NA TRBV25-1